Below, one T cell receptor beta chain is given with its context. The antigen is undetermined. The data belong to a study of Ad26.COV2.S vaccination and SARS-CoV-2 variants. Overall study: The vaccine Ad26.COV2.S was put into the muscle once, or twice with 56 days between. Study-wide points: Non-spike TCR breadth did not differ much between vaccine and placebo recipients.

Using immunoSEQ multiplex PCR, the repertoire was profiled, and TCRdb retains in-frame clones only, with some absent. Among about 400,000 clones listed, approximately 90% were seen once. The J segment lost 5 bases and the V segment lost 10 bases, leaving 13 bases of the junction unmatched. Per germline, CDR1 MDHEN and CDR2 SYDVKM. The CDR3 runs to 15 residues. Treatment given: around 19 received Ad26.COV2.S at low or high dose, single or two shots; five or six received placebo; per-sample allocation not given. Specimens were obtained on day 63 following the first vaccine or placebo injection. It was an adult aged 18-55 years in Boston who was the donor.

This sequence was found in a person aged 18-65 years who received the Ad26.COV2.S COVID-19 vaccine or a placebo. The sample consisted of peripheral blood, taken in a trial of Ad26.COV2.S vaccine versus placebo. This chain connects TRBV28 to TRBJ1-5; TRBD1 agrees at 8 bases. DNA of the CDR3: TGTGCCACCATCACAGGGGGAAGGTATCATCAGCCCCAGCATTTT. Translating it yields CATITGGRYHQPQHF.